This is a list of T cell receptor beta chains from one sample in a study of blood T cell repertoires in COVID-19. TCRdb's copy holds only in-frame clones and misses some; the assay was immunoSEQ multiplex PCR. The sample carries approximately 160,000 clones, 75% to 90% recorded once. The source material was peripheral blood. The receptors here all came from a woman over 75 with active or convalescent COVID-19. The CDR3 runs from the conserved cysteine through the conserved F or W. The D gene is left open where the match is weak. Only some rows state a clone size, as once, few, many or a class for expanded clones.

V,D,size,J,length,CDR3,DNA
TRBV12-3/TRBV12-4,.,few,TRBJ2-1,13,CASSFMSGDEQFF,TGTGCCAGCAGTTTTATGTCAGGGGATGAGCAGTTCTTC
TRBV4-1,.,.,TRBJ2-1,18,CASWPRAGALSSYNEQFF,TGCGCCAGCTGGCCCCGGGCGGGGGCCCTTAGCTCCTACAATGAGCAGTTCTTC
TRBV9,TRBD1,.,TRBJ2-3,15,CASSVGDRGGDTQYF,TGTGCCAGCAGCGTAGGAGACAGGGGCGGAGATACGCAGTATTTT
TRBV7-7,.,.,TRBJ1-6,20,CASSNLGTINSFRYNSPLHF,TGTGCTAGCAGCAACCTTGGGACAATTAATTCATTCCGGTATAATTCACCCCTCCACTTT
TRBV4-1,.,.,TRBJ1-2,18,CASSQEVFGAGRNYGYTF,TGCGCCAGCAGCCAAGAGGTGTTTGGGGCAGGGCGTAACTATGGCTACACCTTC
TRBV18,TRBD1,.,TRBJ2-7,14,CASSPDRGSYEQYF,TGTGCCAGCTCACCGGACAGGGGTAGCTACGAGCAGTACTTC
TRBV18,.,few,TRBJ1-1,14,CASSPSGVNTEAFF,TGTGCCAGCTCACCAAGCGGGGTGAACACTGAAGCTTTCTTT
TRBV4-3,TRBD1,.,TRBJ1-5,15,CASSPDRASNQPQHF,TGCGCCAGCAGCCCGGACAGGGCAAGCAATCAGCCCCAGCATTTT
TRBV5-5,.,.,TRBJ2-3,14,CASSLGTSTDTQYF,TGTGCCAGCAGCTTGGGCACTAGCACAGATACGCAGTATTTT
TRBV5-8,.,.,TRBJ2-7,13,CASPPALGYEQYF,TGTGCCAGCCCTCCGGCACTAGGGTACGAGCAGTACTTC
TRBV6-5,.,few,TRBJ2-7,13,CASSPGRTYEQYF,TGTGCCAGCAGCCCGGGGAGGACCTACGAGCAGTACTTC
TRBV10-3,.,.,TRBJ1-1,15,CASQGYGSANTEAFF,TGTGCCAGCCAGGGTTATGGTTCGGCGAACACTGAAGCTTTCTTT
TRBV6-5,TRBD2,.,TRBJ2-1,15,CASPSERGSRSEQFF,TGTGCCAGCCCCTCGGAGCGGGGGTCAAGGTCTGAGCAGTTCTTC
TRBV5-1,.,.,TRBJ1-4,16,CASSPTATGWEEKLFF,TGCGCCAGCAGCCCTACAGCAACAGGGTGGGAAGAAAAACTGTTTTTT